This T cell receptor beta chain appears in the sequencing data of a study of radiotherapy plus CTLA-4 blockade in lung cancer. TCRdb's table, derived via immunoSEQ multiplex PCR, lists solely in-frame clones and lacks some. Counted here are approximately 60,000 clones, approximately 84% occurring once; the ten biggest clones make up roughly 6%. The V gene's germline CDR1 is MDHEN and CDR2 SYDVKM. This CDR3 region has 16 residues. V was shortened by 6 bases and J by 0 bases, with 14 bases between the two germline ends. The chain carries TRBV28 and TRBJ1-4; maybe TRBD1 (6 bases). The sequence was obtained from a human donor with non-small cell lung cancer whose response to radiotherapy plus ipilimumab could not be evaluated. The sample in question was peripheral blood, obtained from a patient treated with radiotherapy plus ipilimumab. CDR3 nucleotides: TGTGCCAGCAGGTCTGGGACATATGCAACTAATGAAAAACTGTTTTTT. Residues: CASRSGTYATNEKLFF.